This T cell receptor beta chain is from a study of post-analysis software for immune sequencing data. The V segment lost 0 bases and the J segment 4 bases; nucleotides outside the gene matches: 9. Germline loops: CDR1 SGHKS, CDR2 YYEKEE (reference sequence). This CDR3 has 17 residues. This clonotype has only a few counts. As yet, its antigen is unknown. Findings of the study overall: Versus controls, multiple sclerosis patients showed significantly lower diversity (normalized Chao1). Patients used five TRBV segments, including TRBV5-6, TRBV5-1 and TRBV20-1, more often than controls. F-measure co-clustering was strong for batch-matched samples.

The TCR beta cDNA libraries contained unique molecular identifiers. TCRdb ran MiXCR on the PCR reads and lists one entry per CDR3 protein. The table shows hundreds of thousands of distinct CDR3 sequences, with 25% to 30% occurring only once. This chain uses TRBV5-5 with TRBJ2-5; 10 nucleotides match TRBD2. Sequenced: blood. The source is a girl aged 10 to 17 with multiple sclerosis. The CDR3, as DNA: TGTGCCAGCAGCTTGGCCATAGCGGGAGGCCGCGGAGAGACCCAGTACTTC. Translating gives CASSLAIAGGRGETQYF.